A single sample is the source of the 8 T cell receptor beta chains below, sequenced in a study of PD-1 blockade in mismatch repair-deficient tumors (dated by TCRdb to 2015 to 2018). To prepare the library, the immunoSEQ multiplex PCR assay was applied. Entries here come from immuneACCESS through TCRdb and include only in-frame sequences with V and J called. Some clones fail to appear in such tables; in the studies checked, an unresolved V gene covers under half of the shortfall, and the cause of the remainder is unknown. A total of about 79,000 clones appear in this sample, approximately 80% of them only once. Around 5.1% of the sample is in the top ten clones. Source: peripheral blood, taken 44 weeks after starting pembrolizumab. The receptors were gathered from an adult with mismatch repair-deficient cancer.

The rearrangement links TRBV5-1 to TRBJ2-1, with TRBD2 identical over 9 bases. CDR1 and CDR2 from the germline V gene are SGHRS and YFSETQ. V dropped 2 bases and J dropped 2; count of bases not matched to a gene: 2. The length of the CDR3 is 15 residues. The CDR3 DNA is TGCGCCAGCAGCTTACCTAGCGGGACCTACAATGAGCAGTTCTTC. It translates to CASSLPSGTYNEQFF.

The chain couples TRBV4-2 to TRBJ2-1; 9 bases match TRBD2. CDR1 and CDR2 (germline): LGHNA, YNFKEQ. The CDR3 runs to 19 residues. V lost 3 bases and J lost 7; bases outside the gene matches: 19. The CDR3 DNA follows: TGTGCCAGCAGCCAGAGGGGGGGTAGCGGGAGCGGAGGGTGGAATGAGCAGTTCTTC. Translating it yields CASSQRGGSGSGGWNEQFF.

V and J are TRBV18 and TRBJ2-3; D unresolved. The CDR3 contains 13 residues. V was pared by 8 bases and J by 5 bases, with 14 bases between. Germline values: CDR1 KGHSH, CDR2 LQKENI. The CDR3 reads CASNALWQDTQYF. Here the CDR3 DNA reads TGTGCCAGCAATGCGCTGTGGCAAGATACGCAGTATTTT.

This chain's CDR3 is CASSLTDRAGGYTF. For the CDR3, the DNA is TGTGCCAGCAGTCTAACCGACAGGGCCGGCGGCTACACCTTC. V and J are TRBV27 and TRBJ1-2, with 7 bases matching TRBD1. There are 14 residues in the CDR3. V was pared by 5 bases and J by 8 bases, with 11 bases of the junction left unmatched. CDR1 is MNHEY, CDR2 SMNVEV, per germline (reference sequence).

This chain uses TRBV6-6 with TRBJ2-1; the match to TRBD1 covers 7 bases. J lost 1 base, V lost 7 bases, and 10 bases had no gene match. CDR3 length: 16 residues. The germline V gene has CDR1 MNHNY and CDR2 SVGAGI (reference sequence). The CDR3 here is CASTNEGRGSYNEQFF. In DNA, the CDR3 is TGTGCCAGCACTAACGAGGGCAGGGGGTCCTACAATGAGCAGTTCTTC.

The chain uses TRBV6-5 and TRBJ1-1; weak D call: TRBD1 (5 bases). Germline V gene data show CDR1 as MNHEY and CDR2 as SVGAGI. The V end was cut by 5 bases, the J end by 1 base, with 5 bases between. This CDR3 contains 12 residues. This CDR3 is CASSTGNTEAFF. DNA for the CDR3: TGTGCCAGCAGTACAGGGAACACTGAAGCTTTCTTT.

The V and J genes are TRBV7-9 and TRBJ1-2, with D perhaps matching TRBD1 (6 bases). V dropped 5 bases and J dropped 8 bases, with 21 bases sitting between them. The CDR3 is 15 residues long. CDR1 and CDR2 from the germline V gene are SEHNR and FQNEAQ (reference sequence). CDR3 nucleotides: TGTGCCAGCAGCCCCCGAGGAACAGGGCTTGGCGGCTACACCTTC. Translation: CASSPRGTGLGGYTF.

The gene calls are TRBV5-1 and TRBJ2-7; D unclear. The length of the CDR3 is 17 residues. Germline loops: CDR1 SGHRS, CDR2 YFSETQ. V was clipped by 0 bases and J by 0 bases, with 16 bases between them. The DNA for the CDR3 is TGCGCCAGCAGCTTGGGAGTCCACCCGAGTCCCTCCTACGAGCAGTACTTC. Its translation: CASSLGVHPSPSYEQYF.